The clone carrying this TCR beta chain was detected many times. Antigen specificity is unknown. The source of the sample is a study of regulatory T cells in long-lasting Graves disease. The study's findings and limits: Newly diagnosed Graves' patients exceeded persistent ones in TCR diversity.

With iRepertoire HTBI primers and Arm-PCR of CDR3 regions, TCR beta libraries were built. TCRdb called the multiplex PCR reads again in MiXCR, with one record for every CDR3 protein. The sample includes a few hundred thousand distinct CDR3 sequences, approximately 16% seen only once; the top ten take about 8%. V lost 3 bases, J lost 3 bases, and 5 bases lay in between. This CDR3 has 12 residues. The germline V gene has CDR1 SNHLY and CDR2 FYNNEI. Time point defined: newly diagnosed GD, antithyroid drugs for less than 3 months. Construction of the TCR library relied on RNA isolated from PBMCs. The authors drew patients from an endocrinology department in Xi'an, China. The same sample was also used in a study of T cells in Graves' hyperthyroidism and ophthalmopathy. This second study notes: Diagnosis relied on clinical symptoms, serum thyroxine and TRAb, thyroid ultrasound and orbital computed tomography.

The source of this sequence is a woman between 40 and 55 years old with Graves disease. This sample comprised peripheral blood mononuclear cells (PBMCs), obtained at new diagnosis, from a patient treated with antithyroid drugs. This chain links TRBV2 with TRBJ1-2, with no clear D. CDR3 bases: TGTGCCAGCAGTGACCCAGACTATGGCTACACCTTC. It is translated as CASSDPDYGYTF.